The 11 T cell receptor beta chains below were found in one sample sequenced in a study of blood T cells in healthy people across ages. A J-beta primer mix and a sample-barcoded 5' primer were used in a second PCR of roughly 6 to 11 cycles. TCRdb itself ran the 5' RACE reads through MiXCR, one entry per CDR3 protein. This table holds fewer than 800,000 distinct CDR3 sequences, roughly 25% found once. Separately, the same data were catalogued under a study of T cells of mothers and their children.

Sequencing was done on a sample of blood. These receptors originate from a boy younger than 18 in good health.

A few counts support this clonotype. The V and J genes are TRBV23-1 and TRBJ2-4; weak D call: TRBD2 (7 bases). TRBV23-1 is an open reading frame, and its role is uncertain. The V and J ends lost 6 bases and 0 bases respectively, with 12 bases between them. This CDR3 contains 15 residues. For the CDR3, the DNA is TGCGCCAGCAGCTGGGGGGGGCTAGCCAAAAACATTCAGTACTTC. It encodes CASSWGGLAKNIQYF.

The chain is built from TRBV9 and TRBJ1-2; TRBD1 matches at 7 bases. This CDR3 is built from 13 residues. CDR1 SGDLS and CDR2 YYNGEE come from the germline V gene. The V segment lost 2 bases and the J segment 8 bases; nucleotides outside the gene matches: 6. Here the CDR3 reads CASSVGQLTGYTF. The CDR3 bases are TGTGCCAGCAGCGTGGGACAGCTAACAGGCTACACCTTC.

This clonotype turned up a few times. This chain joins TRBV6-1 and TRBJ2-7; D not resolved. Trimming took 2 bases from V and 6 from J, leaving 20 bases between them. The length of the CDR3 is 16 residues. CDR1 and CDR2 (germline): MNHNS, SASEGT. The CDR3 spells CASSENPYSLLREQYF. CDR3 DNA: TGTGCCAGCAGTGAAAATCCGTATTCCCTCTTACGCGAGCAGTACTTC.

CDR3 bases: TGCAGCGTCCACAGGGCCGGGGAGCTGTTTTTT. It specifies CSVHRAGELFF. V and J are TRBV29-1 and TRBJ2-2; TRBD1 is a possible D gene (6 bases). Germline lookup yields CDR1 SQVTM and CDR2 ANQGSEA. This CDR3 is built from 11 residues. V was clipped by 6 bases and J by 6 bases, with 8 bases between them.

The chain joins TRBV11-2 to TRBJ2-3; 14 bases are shared with TRBD2. The CDR3 is 15 amino acids. J gave up 9 bases and V 6 bases, and 8 bases lay outside the gene matches. Germline CDR1 SGHAT, CDR2 FQNNGV. CDR3 sequence: CASSRLAGGLYTQYF. CDR3 in DNA: TGTGCCAGCAGTCGACTAGCGGGGGGGCTCTACACGCAGTATTTT.

Concerning this clonotype: At one of its ends the junction is not consistent with the germline gene, which may arise from a read error. V gene TRBV14 combines with J gene TRBJ1-1; 9 positions agree with TRBD1. Germline CDR1 and CDR2: SGHDN and FVKESK. The CDR3 sequence is 16 residues long. Here the CDR3 DNA reads TGTGCCAGTAGCCAGCTCCCGGGACAGGGATTCCCTGAAGCTTTCTTT. The encoded protein is CASSQLPGQGFPEAFF.

This clonotype has only a few counts. The V gene is TRBV2, the J gene TRBJ1-2; TRBD1 agrees at 10 bases. J was trimmed by 4 bases and V by 3 bases; bases with no gene match: 8. Germline V gene data show CDR1 as SNHLY and CDR2 as FYNNEI. The CDR3 is made up of 16 amino acids. The CDR3 spells CASSETRTGGPYGYTF. As DNA, the CDR3 is TGTGCCAGCAGTGAGACTCGGACAGGGGGACCCTATGGCTACACCTTC.

The CDR3 is CATGDPNTEAFF. For the CDR3, the DNA is TGTGCCACAGGGGACCCGAACACTGAAGCTTTCTTT. The chain recombines TRBV24-1 with TRBJ1-1; TRBD1 might be the D (5 bases). This CDR3 comprises 12 residues. CDR1 and CDR2 from the germline V gene are KGHDR and SFDVKD. With 10 bases removed from V and 1 base from J, the gap between germline ends came to 9 bases.

The chain joins TRBV6-5 to TRBJ2-7, with D perhaps given as TRBD1 or TRBD2 (5 bases each). The CDR3 totals 13 residues. Germline V gene lookup returns CDR1 MNHEY and CDR2 SVGAGI. Trimming removed 6 bases from V and 5 bases from J, with 14 bases in between. CDR3 sequence (DNA): TGTGCCAGCAGCCTAGTAATGGGGGACGAGCAGTACTTC. Translated: CASSLVMGDEQYF.

This clonotype was counted a few times. J is TRBJ2-7 and V is TRBV6-1, with D perhaps matching TRBD1 or TRBD2 (5 bases each). The CDR3 is 16 amino acids. Trimming took 3 bases from V and 0 from J, leaving 15 bases between them. The germline gives CDR1 MNHNS, CDR2 SASEGT. CDR3 nucleotide sequence: TGTGCCAGCAGTGAGGGGGTCAACCTGATCTCCTACGAGCAGTACTTC. Translating gives CASSEGVNLISYEQYF.

The chain has TRBV12-3 or TRBV12-4 and TRBJ2-5, with TRBD2 matching over 7 bases. The better agreement between TRBJ2-1 and the DNA end casts doubt on the J call. The CDR3 sequence is 12 residues long. CDR3 in amino acids: CASSRDYLRQFF. DNA for the CDR3: TGTGCCAGCAGCAGGGACTACCTTCGGCAGTTCTTC.